Below, 29 T cell receptor beta chains from the same sample are listed, as sequenced in a study of blood T cell repertoires in COVID-19. Assay used: immunoSEQ multiplex PCR; TCRdb lists only in-frame clones, some missing. The profile shows approximately 140,000 clones, 70% to 90% of them singletons. The source material was PBMCs or T cells enriched from blood (not recorded which). These receptors were taken from a woman aged 50 to 65 with acute COVID-19.

V is TRBV12-1 and J is TRBJ2-7; the table's D gene call, TRBD1, was not cross checked with the DNA. TRBV12-1 is annotated as a pseudogene. CDR3 length: 15 residues. The CDR3 protein is CASSFAGQFSYEQYF. CDR3 in DNA: TGTGCCAGCAGCTTTGCTGGACAGTTTTCCTACGAGCAGTACTTC.

The chain has TRBV3-1 (or the pseudogene TRBV3-2) and TRBJ1-6, with D hard to call. The CDR3 covers 13 residues. V gave up 2 bases and J gave up 8 bases, with 7 bases separating them. The germline gives CDR1 LGHDT, CDR2 YNNKEL (reference sequence). DNA of the CDR3: TGTGCCAGCAGCCAATCGTTTGATTCACCCCTCCACTTT. It translates to CASSQSFDSPLHF.

The chain uses TRBV2 and TRBJ1-4; possibly TRBD1 for D (6 bases). Trimming left V 7 bases short and J 1 base short, with 7 bases between. Per the germline V gene, CDR1 is SNHLY and CDR2 is FYNNEI. This CDR3 is 13 amino acids long. The CDR3 sequence is CASKGETNEKLFF. The CDR3 DNA reads as TGTGCCAGCAAGGGGGAAACTAATGAAAAACTGTTTTTT.

The V and J genes are TRBV11-3 and TRBJ2-1; 8 positions agree with TRBD1. Germline assignment: CDR1 SGHNT and CDR2 YENEEA. J lost 0 bases, V lost 5 bases, and 9 bases had no gene match. This CDR3 has 17 amino acids. The CDR3 bases are TGTGCCAGCAGCCCGGGACAGGCGCTGAGCTCCTACAATGAGCAGTTCTTC. It translates to CASSPGQALSSYNEQFF. Combining the CDR3 with reference TRBV11-3 and TRBJ2-1 gives the whole variable domain EAGVVQSPRYKIIEKKQPVAFWCNPISGHNTLYWYLQNLGQGPELLIRYENEEAVDDSQLPKDRFSAERLKGVDSTLKIQPAELGDSAVYLCASSPGQALSSYNEQFFGPGTRLTVL.

V is TRBV7-3 and J is TRBJ1-6, with D hard to call. The germline CDR1 and CDR2 sequences are SGHTA and FQGTGA. V lost 4 bases and J 7 bases, leaving 8 bases between the germline ends. The CDR3 runs to 13 residues. CDR3 region: CASSYRENSPLHF. In DNA form, the CDR3 reads TGTGCCAGCAGCTACAGAGAGAATTCACCCCTCCACTTT.

The V gene is TRBV12-5, the J gene TRBJ1-3, with 10 bases aligning to TRBD1. This CDR3 is 16 amino acids long. J was trimmed by 3 bases and V by 6 bases; bases with no gene match: 8. The germline CDR1 and CDR2 sequences are LGHNT and FRNRAP. Here the CDR3 reads CASGPWGTGVGNTIYF. The CDR3 nucleotides are TGTGCTAGTGGCCCCTGGGGGACAGGGGTTGGAAACACCATATATTTT.

The chain has TRBV14 and TRBJ2-7; 12 positions agree with TRBD2. Germline CDR1 reads SGHDN; CDR2 reads FVKESK. The V segment lost 4 bases and the J segment 0 bases; nucleotides outside the gene matches: 4. CDR3 length: 16 residues. The CDR3: CASSPQTSGSSYEQYF. The CDR3 nucleotides read TGTGCCAGCAGCCCCCAGACTAGCGGGAGCTCCTACGAGCAGTACTTC. Looking up the rest from reference TRBV14 and TRBJ2-7 gives the full variable domain: EAGVTQFPSHSVIEKGQTVTLRCDPISGHDNLYWYRRVMGKEIKFLLHFVKESKQDESGMPNNRFLAERTGGTYSTLKVQPAELEDSGVYFCASSPQTSGSSYEQYFGPGTRLTVT.

The gene calls are TRBV6-5 and TRBJ1-2; no definite D call. V lost 8 bases to trimming and J lost 2 bases, with 15 bases between them. Germline CDR1 MNHEY, CDR2 SVGAGI. This CDR3 has 14 residues. CDR3 DNA: TGTGCCAGCCAAGAGGGAATGATCAACTATGGCTACACCTTC. Amino acids: CASQEGMINYGYTF.

The rearrangement uses TRBV5-6 and TRBJ1-1; D remains unclear. V was clipped by 2 bases and J by 6 bases, with 8 bases between them. There are 12 residues in the CDR3. Germline loops: CDR1 SGHDT, CDR2 YYEEEE. Written as DNA, the CDR3 is TGTGCCAGCAGCTTTTCCGCGTCTGAAGCTTTCTTT. Its translation is CASSFSASEAFF.

This chain links TRBV19 with TRBJ1-1, with D unclear. Per the germline V gene, CDR1 is LNHDA and CDR2 is SQIVND (reference sequence). The CDR3 sequence is 16 residues long. V lost 4 bases and J lost 1, with 16 bases in between. For the CDR3, the DNA is TGTGCCAGTAGTAATAGGTTTTCCCGGAGGAACACTGAAGCTTTCTTT. Its translation is CASSNRFSRRNTEAFF.

The genes are TRBV19 and TRBJ2-5; D unclear. V was clipped by 6 bases and J by 2 bases, with 10 bases between them. CDR1 is LNHDA, CDR2 SQIVND, per germline (reference sequence). The CDR3 consists of 13 residues. The CDR3 DNA follows: TGTGCCAGTAGCAACTTTTTACAAGAGACCCAGTACTTC. Translating it yields CASSNFLQETQYF.

The chain joins TRBV6-6 to TRBJ2-3; the D is unclear. This CDR3 spans 12 amino acids. Per the germline V gene, CDR1 is MNHNY and CDR2 is SVGAGI (reference sequence). V shed 5 bases and J shed 4 bases, with 7 bases lying between them. In DNA form, the CDR3 reads TGTGCCAGCAGTCCAAGCGCAGATACGCAGTATTTT. It yields the protein CASSPSADTQYF.

This sequence joins TRBV19 and TRBJ2-6; no firm D call. V shed 7 bases and J shed 0 bases, with 4 bases lying between them. CDR1 is LNHDA and CDR2 is SQIVND in the germline V gene (reference sequence). This CDR3 is built from 13 residues. CDR3 in DNA: TGTGCCAGTACTAGCTCTGGGGCCAACGTCCTGACTTTC. Its translation: CASTSSGANVLTF.

The chain has TRBV5-6 and TRBJ2-1, with TRBD1 as a possible D gene (6 bases). Germline V gene data show CDR1 as SGHDT and CDR2 as YYEEEE. The V and J ends lost 4 bases and 6 bases respectively, with 23 bases between them. CDR3 length equals 17 residues. The CDR3 DNA is TGTGCCAGCAGCCGGACAGCAGTCTTTCCCCTGGGCAATGAGCAGTTCTTC. Its protein is CASSRTAVFPLGNEQFF.

The CDR3 sequence: CAISEGGSSYNSPLHF. The CDR3 region has the DNA TGTGCCATCAGTGAGGGGGGGAGCTCCTATAATTCACCCCTCCACTTT. V usage is TRBV10-3 and J usage is TRBJ1-6; perhaps TRBD1 as D (5 bases). V dropped 2 bases and J dropped 0 bases, with 8 bases sitting between them. The CDR3 totals 16 residues. Germline loops: CDR1 ENHRY, CDR2 SYGVKD.

The J gene is TRBJ2-3, the V gene TRBV4-2; TRBD2 aligns across 10 bases. J gave up 2 bases and V 0 bases, and 8 bases lay outside the gene matches. The germline CDR1 and CDR2 sequences are LGHNA and YNFKEQ. The CDR3 is 18 residues long. Here the CDR3 reads CASSQDRASGRTTDTQYF. CDR3 bases: TGTGCCAGCAGCCAAGATCGGGCTAGCGGGAGAACCACAGATACGCAGTATTTT.

This rearrangement joins TRBV14 to TRBJ1-1, with a possible D match to TRBD1 (5 bases). Germline CDR1 reads SGHDN; CDR2 reads FVKESK. CDR3 size: 15 residues. V lost 4 bases, J lost 5 bases, and 17 bases lay in between. The CDR3 coding sequence is TGTGCCAGCAGCCCTTGGGGGGGACCCAAAACTGAAGCTTTCTTT. This encodes CASSPWGGPKTEAFF.

The chain has TRBV18 and TRBJ1-6, with 9 positions matching TRBD1. CDR1 and CDR2 from the germline V gene are KGHSH and LQKENI. Losses at the gene ends were 4 bases for V and 7 bases for J; bases not matched to a gene: 5. The CDR3 has 15 residues. This CDR3 is CASSHAGTGNSPLHF. The CDR3 nucleotides read TGTGCCAGCTCACATGCCGGGACAGGGAATTCACCCCTCCACTTT.

The gene calls are TRBV5-1 and TRBJ2-1, with a tentative D call TRBD1 (6 bases). The CDR3 has 15 amino acids. The germline V gene has CDR1 SGHRS and CDR2 YFSETQ. V was clipped by 0 bases and J by 4 bases, with 11 bases between them. The CDR3 sequence is CASSLGGQLYNEQFF. The CDR3 coding sequence is TGCGCCAGCAGCTTGGGAGGACAGCTTTACAATGAGCAGTTCTTC.

The rearrangement joins TRBV5-1 to TRBJ1-5; possibly TRBD1 for D (6 bases). The V and J ends lost 4 bases and 4 bases respectively, with 15 bases between them. The CDR3 totals 15 residues. Germline CDR1 and CDR2: SGHRS and YFSETQ. The CDR3 bases are TGCGCCAGCAGCCCCTTGGACAGCTCGAATCAGCCCCAGCATTTT. It encodes CASSPLDSSNQPQHF.

The V gene is TRBV7-6, the J gene TRBJ1-1; D remains ambiguous. The CDR3 has 14 residues. Germline assignment: CDR1 SGHVS and CDR2 FNYEAQ. V shed 1 base and J shed 0 bases, with 6 bases lying between them. CDR3 region: CASSLGAVNTEAFF. CDR3 bases: TGTGCCAGCAGCTTAGGTGCAGTGAACACTGAAGCTTTCTTT.

CDR3 sequence: CASSYSQGRANYGYTF. The CDR3 DNA is TGTGCCAGCAGTTACTCGCAGGGCCGAGCTAACTATGGCTACACCTTC. The chain joins TRBV6-5 to TRBJ1-2, with D tentatively TRBD1 (5 bases). Deletions cut 0 bases from V and 0 bases from J, with 11 bases between. CDR3 size: 16 residues. Germline assignment: CDR1 MNHEY and CDR2 SVGAGI.

The DNA for the CDR3 is TGTGCCAGCAGTTCCAGGACTAGCGGGAGCAATGAGCAGTTCTTC. Encoded protein: CASSSRTSGSNEQFF. The J gene is TRBJ2-1, the V gene TRBV6-2 or TRBV6-3; TRBD2 matches at 13 bases. This CDR3 has 15 amino acids. J was trimmed by 6 bases and V by 4 bases; bases with no gene match: 3. The germline V gene encodes CDR1 MNHEY and CDR2 SVGEGT.

This clone came up a few times. The rearrangement uses TRBV5-1 and TRBJ2-6, with 7 bases fitting TRBD1. The CDR3 loop spans 16 amino acids. V trimming: 5 bases; J trimming: 3 bases; junction bases outside the gene matches: 8. Germline V gene sequence: CDR1 SGHRS, CDR2 YFSETQ. The CDR3 protein is CASSRTGASGANVLTF. The DNA for the CDR3 is TGCGCCAGCAGTCGGACAGGTGCGAGTGGGGCCAACGTCCTGACTTTC.

The V and J genes are TRBV18 and TRBJ2-7; TRBD2 matches at 12 bases. This CDR3 contains 16 residues. CDR1 is KGHSH and CDR2 is LQKENI in the germline V gene. Trimming removed 8 bases from V and 6 bases from J; junction bases left unmatched: 14. The CDR3 spells CASHPALAGGSGEQYF. The CDR3 DNA is TGTGCCAGCCACCCGGCCCTAGCGGGAGGGTCGGGCGAGCAGTACTTC.

The chain uses TRBV2 and TRBJ1-4, with a possible D match to TRBD1 (5 bases). V lost 5 bases, J lost 7 bases, and 17 bases lay in between. The CDR3 consists of 15 residues. Germline assignment: CDR1 SNHLY and CDR2 FYNNEI. In nucleotides, the CDR3 is TGTGCCAGCAGTATAGGCCAGGGAGGGGCTGAAAAACTGTTTTTT. Translated, it gives CASSIGQGGAEKLFF.

The chain joins TRBV11-3 to TRBJ2-2; unclear D gene. Looked up from germline, CDR1 is SGHNT and CDR2 is YENEEA. The V gene lost 5 bases and the J gene lost 1 base, with 8 bases spanning the gap. The CDR3 length is 14 residues. This CDR3 reads CASSDRGNTGELFF. In nucleotides, the CDR3 is TGTGCCAGCAGCGACCGAGGGAACACCGGGGAGCTGTTTTTT.

This sequence joins TRBV19 and TRBJ1-1, with a tentative D call TRBD1 (5 bases). Trimming stripped 7 bases from V and 5 bases from J, with 17 bases between. Germline V gene sequence: CDR1 LNHDA, CDR2 SQIVND (reference sequence). The CDR3 length is 14 residues. The CDR3 nucleotides read TGTGCCAGTACCATGGGGGGGGGTGGAACTGAAGCTTTCTTT. This sequence encodes CASTMGGGGTEAFF.

The gene calls are TRBV5-4 and TRBJ1-1, with D maybe TRBD1 (5 bases). This CDR3 region has 15 residues. Trimming cost V 4 bases and J 0 bases, with 13 bases left between them. Looked up from germline, CDR1 is SGHNT and CDR2 is YYREEE (reference sequence). CDR3 protein: CASSRGTVVNTEAFF. CDR3 DNA sequence: TGTGCCAGCAGCCGCGGGACTGTCGTGAACACTGAAGCTTTCTTT.